This T cell receptor (beta chain) emerged from a study of tissue T cells after allogeneic stem cell transplantation (dated by TCRdb to 2021 to 2024). Regarding the research as a whole: TCR beta repertoires were profiled across many tissues obtained from research autopsies of patients with and without GVHD, as well as in mouse models of GVHD. On the human side, the study was prospective and observational, with no blinding or randomization.

The library was made by the immunoSEQ multiplex PCR assay. Adaptive Biotechnologies performed the TCRbeta CDR3 sequencing at survey depth and reported CDR3 sequences, V/J genes, productive frequency and template counts. TCR beta CDR3 regions were amplified from genomic DNA rather than RNA. Under the source paper's analysis protocol: Jensen-Shannon divergence was used to quantify pairwise repertoire overlap between tissues, with a value of 1 meaning complete divergence and a value of 0 meaning identical repertoires. Tissues were grouped by single-linkage agglomerative hierarchical clustering of pairwise JSD values, and the clustering results were shown as dendrograms. All patient samples were analyzed with GLIPH2 using simulation_depth 1000, kmer_min_depth 3 and cdr3_length_cutoff 8, and only groups containing more than two unique CDR3s were kept. In a standardized tissue-overlap score, Jaccard GLIPH-group overlap across patients was extrapolated to a standard repertoire size of 1000 clones. Associations of diversity with clinical or experimental variables used linear mixed-effect models with tissue fixed effects and individual random effects. Sourced from immuneACCESS, this table was stored by TCRdb with only in-frame sequences that have V and J called. A share of the clones is absent; for the studies checked, an unresolved V gene accounts for under half, and the remainder has no known explanation. The V and J calls and clone size were taken over from that table, and D and trimming were inferred from the DNA. For this sample there are more than 45,000 clones; approximately 73% appear just once. Roughly 0.77% of the sample comes from the top ten.

Study-wide conclusions, independent of this receptor: Blood and spleen T cells captured only a limited portion of the TCR repertoire detected in tissues, in both patients and mice. Which tissue TCRs were alloreactive or antigen-specific was not determined in the study, and some clones might have been persisting host cells. Within patients, how anatomically similar tissues were was a major factor shaping TCR repertoire composition, regardless of disease or transplant status. The patient cohort was small and varied clinically, and sampling depth was recognized as a limitation. Only a few T cell clones appeared in more than one patient, yet motif-based clustering showed tissue-specific repertoire signatures that were shared between patients.

Reading from cysteine to phenylalanine, the CDR3 counts 15 amino acids. The DNA has 42 bases, all within the CDR3, and is read from base 1. Taken from the germline V gene (reference sequence), the CDR1 and CDR2 loops are LGHNA and YNLKQL. Trimming accounts for 0 bases at V and 2 bases at J, while the number of junction bases matched to no gene is 0. Concerning this clone: The specificity of this receptor is unknown. Because the receptor is murine, the gene names and germline sequences shown are mouse ones. Read coverage stops 1 residue before the CDR3 terminus; the germline J gene supplies the remainder.

This chain is built from TRBV5 and TRBJ2-3, with 9 bases in between that match TRBD1. The TCR sequence derives from a pool of C57BL/6 mice in good health. The source material was sorted cells pooled from one or two spleens. CDR3 DNA (partial): TGTGCCAGCAGCCAAGAACAGGGGGCTGCAGAAACGCTGTAT. It specifies CASSQEQGAAETLY. The complete CDR3 reads CASSQEQGAAETLYF.